Presented here are 9 T cell receptor beta chains from one specimen sequenced in a study of OX40 agonist ivuxolimab in advanced cancers. The library came from the immunoSEQ multiplex PCR assay. TCRdb took this table from immuneACCESS and kept in-frame rearrangements with V and J called. Such tables lack part of the clones; where checked against another copy, unresolved V genes explain under half of the gap, and the rest is unexplained. The sample data list about 31,000 clones, and approximately 90% of these were observed just once. Approximately 32% of the sample rests with the top ten. The sequences come from CD4+ or CD8+ T cells sorted from blood, collected in a trial of the OX40 agonist ivuxolimab. The receptors were sampled from an adult with an advanced solid tumor such as melanoma, head and neck, liver or kidney cancer.

This clone appeared a few times. V usage is TRBV9 and J usage is TRBJ1-1, with D unclear. V lost 2 bases to trimming and J lost 1 base, with 6 bases between them. Per the germline V gene, CDR1 is SGDLS and CDR2 is YYNGEE. This CDR3 contains 13 residues. CDR3 in amino acids: CASSVWENTEAFF. In DNA, the CDR3 is TGTGCCAGCAGCGTTTGGGAGAACACTGAAGCTTTCTTT.

This chain joins TRBV29-1 and TRBJ2-7; no firm D call. Germline lookup yields CDR1 SQVTM and CDR2 ANQGSEA. Trimming cost V 1 base and J 2 bases, with 6 bases left between them. The CDR3 spans 12 residues. The CDR3 bases are TGCAGCGTTGAAGCCCAGGCCTACGAGCAGTACTTC. Its translation is CSVEAQAYEQYF.

This clone was seen a handful of times. The chain couples TRBV6-5 to TRBJ1-5; no clear D. CDR1 is MNHEY, CDR2 SVGAGI, per germline. The CDR3 has 15 amino acids. V was pared by 2 bases and J by 1 base, with 9 bases between. The CDR3 DNA follows: TGTGCCAGCAGTTACAAGACGGGGAGCAATCAGCCCCAGCATTTT. It translates to CASSYKTGSNQPQHF.

This clone occurred a few times. V and J are TRBV7-3 and TRBJ2-7; the D is unclear. V shed 5 bases and J shed 2 bases, with 7 bases lying between them. In germline, CDR1 is SGHTA, CDR2 FQGTGA. The CDR3 has 12 residues. For the CDR3, the DNA is TGTGCCAGCAGCGAAGCACCCTACGAGCAGTACTTC. Residues: CASSEAPYEQYF.

This clone was recorded only once. The V and J genes are TRBV10-3 and TRBJ2-3, with D perhaps given as TRBD1 or TRBD2 (6 bases each). The CDR3 covers 15 residues. Trimming removed 6 bases at V and 5 bases at J, with 18 bases between. Per the germline V gene, CDR1 is ENHRY and CDR2 is SYGVKD. The CDR3 DNA reads TGTGCCATCAGGACCCCAGGGGACTCCGAAGATACGCAGTATTTT. Its translation: CAIRTPGDSEDTQYF.

J is TRBJ2-7 and V is TRBV27; 8 bases map to TRBD2. V was clipped by 5 bases and J by 5 bases; unmatched bases: 5. The length of the CDR3 is 13 residues. Germline V CDR1 and CDR2: MNHEY, SMNVEV (reference sequence). The CDR3 DNA follows: TGTGCCAGCAGTGGCCCGCGGGGGGACGAGCAGTACTTC. Translation: CASSGPRGDEQYF.

This chain joins TRBV11-3 and TRBJ2-3; 8 bases are shared with TRBD1. Germline CDR1 and CDR2: SGHNT and YENEEA. The V segment lost 2 bases and the J segment 5 bases; nucleotides outside the gene matches: 9. The CDR3 covers 16 residues. The CDR3 loop is CASSLRTGQGGDTQYF. The CDR3 DNA reads TGTGCCAGCAGCTTAAGAACAGGACAGGGAGGAGATACGCAGTATTTT. The whole variable domain, remainder taken from reference TRBV11-3 and TRBJ2-3, is EAGVVQSPRYKIIEKKQPVAFWCNPISGHNTLYWYLQNLGQGPELLIRYENEEAVDDSQLPKDRFSAERLKGVDSTLKIQPAELGDSAVYLCASSLRTGQGGDTQYFGPGTRLTVL.

The rearrangement joins TRBV6-5 to TRBJ2-5; no definite D call. The CDR3 loop spans 13 amino acids. Germline V lookup: CDR1 MNHEY, CDR2 SVGAGI. With 3 bases removed from V and 2 bases from J, the gap between germline ends came to 7 bases. Written as DNA, the CDR3 is TGTGCCAGCAGTTATTCAGGTCAAGAGACCCAGTACTTC. This sequence encodes CASSYSGQETQYF.

In DNA, the CDR3 is TGTGCCAGCAGCGTAGGGCGGCCCGGGGGAGAGACCCAGTACTTC. Encoded protein: CASSVGRPGGETQYF. The chain recombines TRBV9 with TRBJ2-5; D is possibly TRBD2 (6 bases). The germline V gene encodes CDR1 SGDLS and CDR2 YYNGEE. V dropped 0 bases and J dropped 4 bases, with 13 bases sitting between them. The CDR3 extends over 15 amino acids.